This T cell receptor (beta chain) came from a study of T cell responses to AZD1222 COVID-19 vaccine. This clone was observed many times. The table came from immunoSEQ multiplex PCR; TCRdb's copy has only in-frame clones and leaves some out. The top ten clones hold under 2% of a sample with about 100,000 clones, roughly 90% of them seen once. The receptor was isolated from an adult in good health. Sample: peripheral blood, taken on day 0 of AZD1222 vaccination.

The CDR3 coding sequence is TGTGCCAGCAGTGGGCACAATGAGCAGTTCTTC. Amino acid sequence: CASSGHNEQFF. The chain joins TRBV2 to TRBJ2-1; unclear D gene. Trimming took off 4 bases at V and 5 bases at J, with 3 bases between the two ends. Per germline, CDR1 SNHLY and CDR2 FYNNEI. The CDR3 runs 11 residues.